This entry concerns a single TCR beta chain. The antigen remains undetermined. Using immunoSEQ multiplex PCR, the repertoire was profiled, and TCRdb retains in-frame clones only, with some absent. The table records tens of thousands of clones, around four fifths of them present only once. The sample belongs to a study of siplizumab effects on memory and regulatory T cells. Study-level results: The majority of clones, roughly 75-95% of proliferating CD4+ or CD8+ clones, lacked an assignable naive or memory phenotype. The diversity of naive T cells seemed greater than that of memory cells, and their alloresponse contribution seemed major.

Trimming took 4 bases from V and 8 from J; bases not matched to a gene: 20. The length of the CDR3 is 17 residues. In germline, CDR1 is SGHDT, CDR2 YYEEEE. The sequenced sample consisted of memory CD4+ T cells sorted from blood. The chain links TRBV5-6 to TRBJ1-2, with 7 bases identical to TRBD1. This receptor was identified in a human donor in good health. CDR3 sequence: CASSLLGVGATGDGYTF. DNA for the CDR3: TGTGCCAGCAGCCTACTGGGTGTGGGAGCAACAGGGGACGGCTACACCTTC.